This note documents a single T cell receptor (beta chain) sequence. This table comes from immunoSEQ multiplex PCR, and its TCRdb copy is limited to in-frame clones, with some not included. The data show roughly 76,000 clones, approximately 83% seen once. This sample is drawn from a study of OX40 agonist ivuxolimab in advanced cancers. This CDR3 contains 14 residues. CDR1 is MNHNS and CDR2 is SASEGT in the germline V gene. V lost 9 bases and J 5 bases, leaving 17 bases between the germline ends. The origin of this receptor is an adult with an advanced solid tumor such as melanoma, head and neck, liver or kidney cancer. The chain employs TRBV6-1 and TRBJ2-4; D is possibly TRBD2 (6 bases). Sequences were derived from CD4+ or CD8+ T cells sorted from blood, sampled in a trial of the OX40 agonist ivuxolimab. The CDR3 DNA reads TGTGCCAGTCGTCGAGGGGAGGATCAAAACATTCAGTACTTC. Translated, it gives CASRRGEDQNIQYF.